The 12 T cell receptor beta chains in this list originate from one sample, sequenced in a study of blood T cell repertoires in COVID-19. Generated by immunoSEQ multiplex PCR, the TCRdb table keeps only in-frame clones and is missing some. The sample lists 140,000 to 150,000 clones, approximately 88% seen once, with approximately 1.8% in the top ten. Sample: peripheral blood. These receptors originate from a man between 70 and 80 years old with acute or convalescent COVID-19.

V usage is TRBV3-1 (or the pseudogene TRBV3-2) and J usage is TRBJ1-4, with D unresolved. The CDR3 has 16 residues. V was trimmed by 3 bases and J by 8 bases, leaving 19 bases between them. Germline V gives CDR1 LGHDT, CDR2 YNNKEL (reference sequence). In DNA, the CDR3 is TGTGCCAGCAGCCACGGGATCGTCCGGAGCGGGGAAAAACTGTTTTTT. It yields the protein CASSHGIVRSGEKLFF.

CDR3 in DNA: TGCAGCGTCCCAGGGGCAAGGAACAATGAGCAGTTCTTC. This translates into CSVPGARNNEQFF. This chain uses TRBV29-1 with TRBJ2-1; tentative D call: TRBD1 (6 bases). The V gene's germline CDR1 is SQVTM and CDR2 ANQGSEA. The CDR3 covers 13 residues. V was trimmed by 6 bases and J by 5 bases, leaving 14 bases between them.

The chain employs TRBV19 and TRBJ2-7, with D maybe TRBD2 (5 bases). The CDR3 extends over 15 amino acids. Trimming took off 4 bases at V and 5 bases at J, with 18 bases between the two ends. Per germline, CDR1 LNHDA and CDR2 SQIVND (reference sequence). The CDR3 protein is CASSTYGAGKHEQYF. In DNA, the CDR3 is TGTGCCAGTAGTACCTACGGTGCGGGTAAACACGAGCAGTACTTC.

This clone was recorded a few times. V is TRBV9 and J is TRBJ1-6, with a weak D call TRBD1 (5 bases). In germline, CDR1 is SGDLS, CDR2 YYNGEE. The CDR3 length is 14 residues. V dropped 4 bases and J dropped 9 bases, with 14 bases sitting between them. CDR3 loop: CASSRPGIGSPLHF. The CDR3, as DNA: TGTGCCAGCAGCCGGCCAGGGATCGGTTCACCCCTCCACTTT.

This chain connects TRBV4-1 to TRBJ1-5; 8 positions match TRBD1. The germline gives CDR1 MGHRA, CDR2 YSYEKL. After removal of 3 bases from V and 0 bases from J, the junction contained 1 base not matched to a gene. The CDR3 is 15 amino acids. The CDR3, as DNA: TGCGCCAGCAGCCAGGGACAGGTTAGCAATCAGCCCCAGCATTTT. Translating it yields CASSQGQVSNQPQHF.

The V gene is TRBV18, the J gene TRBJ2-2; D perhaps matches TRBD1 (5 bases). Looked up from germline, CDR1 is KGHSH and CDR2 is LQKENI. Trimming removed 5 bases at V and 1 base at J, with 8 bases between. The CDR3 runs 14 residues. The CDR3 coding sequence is TGTGCCAGCTCAAAACAGGAGAACACCGGGGAGCTGTTTTTT. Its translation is CASSKQENTGELFF. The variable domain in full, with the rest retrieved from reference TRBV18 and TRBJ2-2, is NAGVMQNPRHLVRRRGQEARLRCSPMKGHSHVYWYRQLPEEGLKFMVYLQKENIIDESGMPKERFSAEFPKEGPSILRIQQVVRGDSAAYFCASSKQENTGELFFGEGSRLTVL.

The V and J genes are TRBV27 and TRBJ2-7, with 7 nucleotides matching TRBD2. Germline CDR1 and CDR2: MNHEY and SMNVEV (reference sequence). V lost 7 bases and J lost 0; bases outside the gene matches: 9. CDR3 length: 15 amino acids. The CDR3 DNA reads TGTGCCAGCAAACGAATGTGGGACTACTCCTACGAGCAGTACTTC. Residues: CASKRMWDYSYEQYF.

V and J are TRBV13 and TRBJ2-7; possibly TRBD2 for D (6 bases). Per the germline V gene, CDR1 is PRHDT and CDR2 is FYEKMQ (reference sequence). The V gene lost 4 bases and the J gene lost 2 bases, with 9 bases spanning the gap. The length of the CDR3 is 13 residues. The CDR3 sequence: CASSSEGAYEQYF. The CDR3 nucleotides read TGTGCCAGCAGCTCGGAGGGCGCCTACGAGCAGTACTTC.

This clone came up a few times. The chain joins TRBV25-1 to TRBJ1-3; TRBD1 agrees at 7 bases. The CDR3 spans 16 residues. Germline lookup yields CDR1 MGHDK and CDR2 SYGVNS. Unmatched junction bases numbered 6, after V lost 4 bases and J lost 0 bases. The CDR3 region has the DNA TGTGCCAGCAGTGCGTCGACAGGGAGCTCTGGAAACACCATATATTTT. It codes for CASSASTGSSGNTIYF.

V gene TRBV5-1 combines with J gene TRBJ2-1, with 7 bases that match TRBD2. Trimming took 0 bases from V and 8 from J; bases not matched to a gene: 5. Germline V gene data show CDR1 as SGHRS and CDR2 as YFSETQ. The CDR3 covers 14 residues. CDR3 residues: CASSLVQTSHEQFF. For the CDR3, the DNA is TGCGCCAGCAGCTTGGTGCAGACTAGCCATGAGCAGTTCTTC. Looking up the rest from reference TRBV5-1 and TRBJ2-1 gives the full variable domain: KAGVTQTPRYLIKTRGQQVTLSCSPISGHRSVSWYQQTPGQGLQFLFEYFSETQRNKGNFPGRFSGRQFSNSRSEMNVSTLELGDSALYLCASSLVQTSHEQFFGPGTRLTVL.

The CDR3 loop reads CASSWGRGGPTEKLFF. In nucleotides, the CDR3 is TGCGCCAGCAGCTGGGGTCGCGGGGGCCCGACTGAAAAACTGTTTTTT. The chain is built from TRBV5-1 and TRBJ1-4; maybe TRBD1 (6 bases). V shed 3 bases and J shed 7 bases, with 19 bases lying between them. Germline values: CDR1 SGHRS, CDR2 YFSETQ. This CDR3 comprises 16 residues.

The CDR3 region has the DNA TGCGCCAGCAGCTCTGGGGGCCAGGGCGGTGAAAAACTGTTTTTT. It encodes CASSSGGQGGEKLFF. V is TRBV5-1 and J is TRBJ1-4; perhaps TRBD1 as D (6 bases). V lost 3 bases, J lost 7 bases, and 16 bases lay in between. CDR3 length: 15 residues. In germline, CDR1 is SGHRS, CDR2 YFSETQ.